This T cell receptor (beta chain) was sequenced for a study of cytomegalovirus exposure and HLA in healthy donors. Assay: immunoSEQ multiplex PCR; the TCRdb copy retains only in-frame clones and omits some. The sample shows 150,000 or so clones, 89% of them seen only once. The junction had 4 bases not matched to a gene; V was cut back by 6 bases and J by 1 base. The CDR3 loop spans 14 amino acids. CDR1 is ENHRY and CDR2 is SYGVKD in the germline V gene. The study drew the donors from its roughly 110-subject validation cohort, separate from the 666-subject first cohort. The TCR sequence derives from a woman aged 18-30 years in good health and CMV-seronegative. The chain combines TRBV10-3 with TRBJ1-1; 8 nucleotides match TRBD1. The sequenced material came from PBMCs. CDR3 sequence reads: CAIRDRAENTEAFF. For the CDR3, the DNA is TGTGCCATCAGGGACAGGGCCGAGAACACTGAAGCTTTCTTT.